The source of this T cell receptor (beta chain) is a study of monozygotic twins with inflammatory bowel disease. Study results and limitations: The sharing of clonotypes with others was lower in IBD patients than in healthy twins, especially with disease activity. Inverse Simpson values showed less TCRbeta diversity in IBD patients than in their healthy co-twins.

This CDR3 region has 14 residues. Turning to this clonotype: What it recognizes is unknown.

TCRdb reworked the 5' RACE reads into one entry per CDR3 protein, no DNA. The sample shows about 450,000 distinct CDR3 sequences, and 2.4% sits with its ten largest clones. This chain links TRBV12-3 or TRBV12-4 with TRBJ2-3; with no DNA, the TCRdb D assignment of TRBD1 cannot be verified. The sequenced material came from blood. The source of this sequence is a human donor with ulcerative colitis or Crohn's disease, or a healthy co-twin of an affected twin (not recorded which). This CDR3 is CASSPGSATDTQYF.